This T cell receptor (beta chain) was captured in a study of OX40 agonist ivuxolimab in advanced cancers. Overall study: An agonistic human IgG2 monoclonal antibody against OX40 (CD134) was given. Every patient in dose escalation had hepatocellular carcinoma, melanoma, renal cell or head and neck cancer. Notes on the study in general: By week 6 at 0.1 to 3.0 mg/kg, blood CD4+ and CD8+ T cells had expanded clonally. It was also the case that some nonresponders had low normalized T-cell clonal expansion.

With regard to this clone: Its antigen is undetermined.

Profiling relied on immunoSEQ multiplex PCR, and the TCRdb table lists in-frame clones only, not all of them. The table lists fewer than 45,000 clones, more than 70% of them singletons. The clonotype was recovered from an adult with an advanced solid tumor such as melanoma, head and neck, liver or kidney cancer. The specimen comprised CD4+ or CD8+ T cells sorted from blood, sampled in a trial of the OX40 agonist ivuxolimab.

The CDR3 sequence is CASSKGTGSTNYGYTF. CDR3 DNA sequence: TGTGCCAGCAGTAAGGGGACAGGGTCTACTAACTATGGCTACACCTTC. The rearrangement links TRBV6-6 to TRBJ1-2; the match to TRBD1 covers 9 bases. The V segment lost 5 bases and the J segment 0 bases; nucleotides outside the gene matches: 7. CDR1 is MNHNY, CDR2 SVGAGI, per germline (reference sequence). The CDR3 contains 16 residues.